The clone carrying this T cell receptor beta chain was picked up a small number of times. The entry originates in a study of response to subunit inactivated influenza vaccine. The J segment lost 7 bases and the V segment lost 1 base, leaving 6 bases of the junction unmatched. Germline V CDR1 and CDR2: SGHTA, FQGNSA. The CDR3 has 15 amino acids. TCRdb re-called the RT-PCR reads with MiXCR, one entry per CDR3 protein. Of hundreds of thousands of distinct CDR3 sequences in the sample, roughly 27% were seen once. Sequenced here: CD4+ T cells sorted from PBMCs, sampled more than 4 days after vaccination. The TCR sequence derives from a man in his fifties who received an inactivated influenza vaccine. This chain joins TRBV7-2 and TRBJ1-2, with 10 positions matching TRBD1. CDR3 in DNA: TGTGCCAGCAGCTTAGTGGGCCGGGACAGGGGTGGCTACACCTTC. Protein product: CASSLVGRDRGGYTF.